What follows is one TCR beta chain and its context. Antigen unknown. One entry per CDR3 protein results from TCRdb running MiXCR on the 5' RACE reads. The sample contains tens of thousands of distinct CDR3 sequences, about 12% of which appear only once. This sample is drawn from a study of early T cells in non-severe SARS-CoV-2 infection. Regarding the study as a whole: A preference for anti-spike CD8 responses marked VDJdb matching, which missed private and CD4 specificities.

This CDR3 contains 16 residues. The junction had 3 bases not matched to a gene; V was cut back by 1 base and J by 1 base. From germline, CDR1 is SGHTA and CDR2 FQGNSA. The chain recombines TRBV7-2 with TRBJ2-3; the match to TRBD2 covers 9 bases. Sequencing was done on a sample of whole blood. This sequence was found in an adult who was a healthcare worker with PCR-confirmed SARS-CoV-2 infection or an uninfected control (not recorded which). The CDR3, as DNA: TGTGCCAGCAGCTTAGGTAGCGGGAGTGGCACAGATACGCAGTATTTT. It translates to CASSLGSGSGTDTQYF.